The T cell receptor beta chain under discussion was sequenced for a study of blood T cell repertoires in COVID-19. Across the study: The United States, Italy and Spain supplied acute and convalescent COVID-19 samples. The analysed material was cDNA or gDNA that came from T cells, B-cell-depleted T cells, or PBMCs.

Per the germline V gene, CDR1 is LNHDA and CDR2 is SQIVND (reference sequence). This CDR3 spans 18 amino acids. The V gene end was trimmed by 2 bases and the J gene end by 1 base; junction bases not matched to a gene: 9. As handled by the study authors: The assay estimated nucleated cells by amplifying reference gene primers. The method was immunoSEQ multiplex PCR; TCRdb's version includes in-frame clones alone and lacks a portion of them. The DNA was the basis for D and trimming; V, J and clone size are from that table. The sample has some 60,000 clones; roughly 70% are singletons. This clone was seen a handful of times.

J is TRBJ1-5 and V is TRBV19; 9 bases fit TRBD1. This sequence was found in a woman in her forties or fifties with active or convalescent COVID-19. The sequenced material came from peripheral blood. The CDR3 loop is CASSIRPGQGGSNQPQHF. The CDR3, as DNA: TGTGCCAGTAGTATACGGCCGGGACAGGGTGGAAGCAATCAGCCCCAGCATTTT.